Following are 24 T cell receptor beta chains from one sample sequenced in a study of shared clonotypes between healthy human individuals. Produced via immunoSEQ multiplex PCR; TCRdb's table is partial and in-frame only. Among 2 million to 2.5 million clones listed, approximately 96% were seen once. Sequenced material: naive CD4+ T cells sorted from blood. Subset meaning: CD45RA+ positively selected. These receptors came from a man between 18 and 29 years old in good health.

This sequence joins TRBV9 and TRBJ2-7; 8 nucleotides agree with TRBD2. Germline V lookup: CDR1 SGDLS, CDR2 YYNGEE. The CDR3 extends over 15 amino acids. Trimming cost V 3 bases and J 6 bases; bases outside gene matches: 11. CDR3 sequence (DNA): TGTGCCAGCAGCGCTGGCGAGCGGGGGATCTCCGAGCAGTACTTC. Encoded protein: CASSAGERGISEQYF.

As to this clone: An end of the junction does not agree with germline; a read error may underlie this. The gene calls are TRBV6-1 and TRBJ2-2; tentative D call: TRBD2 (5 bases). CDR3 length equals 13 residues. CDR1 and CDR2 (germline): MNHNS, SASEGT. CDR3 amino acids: CASSTDGRGSRIF. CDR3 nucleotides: TGTGCCAGCAGTACGGACGGCCGGGGAAGCCGGATTTTT.

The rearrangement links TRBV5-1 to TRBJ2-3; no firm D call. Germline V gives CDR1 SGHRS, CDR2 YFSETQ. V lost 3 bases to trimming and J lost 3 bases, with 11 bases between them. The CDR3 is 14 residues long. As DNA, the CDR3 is TGCGCCAGCAGCTCTACCCGAGAGACAGATACGCAGTATTTT. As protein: CASSSTRETDTQYF.

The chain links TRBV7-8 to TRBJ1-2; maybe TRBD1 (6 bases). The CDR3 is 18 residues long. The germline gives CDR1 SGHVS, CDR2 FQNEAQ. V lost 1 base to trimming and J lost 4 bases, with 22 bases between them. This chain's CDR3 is CASSLGDRRQATLYGYTF. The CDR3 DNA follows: TGTGCCAGCAGCTTAGGGGATAGGAGACAGGCTACTCTCTATGGCTACACCTTC. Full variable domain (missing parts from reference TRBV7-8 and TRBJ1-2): GAGVSQSPRYKVAKRGQDVALRCDPISGHVSLFWYQQALGQGPEFLTYFQNEAQLDKSGLPSDRFFAERPEGSVSTLKIQRTQQEDSAVYLCASSLGDRRQATLYGYTFGSGTRLTVV.

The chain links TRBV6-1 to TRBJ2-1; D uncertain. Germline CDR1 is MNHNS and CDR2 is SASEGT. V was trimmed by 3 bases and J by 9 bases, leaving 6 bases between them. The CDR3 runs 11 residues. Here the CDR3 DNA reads TGTGCCAGCAGTGACTGGTCTGAGCAGTTCTTC. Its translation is CASSDWSEQFF.

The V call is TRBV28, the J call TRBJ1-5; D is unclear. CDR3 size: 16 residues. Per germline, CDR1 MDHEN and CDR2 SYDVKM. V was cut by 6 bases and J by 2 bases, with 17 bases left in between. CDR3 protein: CASSPGGSAGNQPQHF. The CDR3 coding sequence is TGTGCCAGCAGCCCCGGTGGGTCGGCTGGCAATCAGCCCCAGCATTTT. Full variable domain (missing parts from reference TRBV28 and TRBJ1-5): DVKVTQSSRYLVKRTGEKVFLECVQDMDHENMFWYRQDPGLGLRLIYFSYDVKMKEKGDIPEGYSVSREKKERFSLILESASTNQTSMYLCASSPGGSAGNQPQHFGDGTRLSIL.

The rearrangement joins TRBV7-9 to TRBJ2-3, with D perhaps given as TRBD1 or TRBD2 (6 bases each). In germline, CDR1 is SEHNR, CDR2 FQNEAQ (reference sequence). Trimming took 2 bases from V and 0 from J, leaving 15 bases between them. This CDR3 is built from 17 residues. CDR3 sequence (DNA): TGTGCCAGCAGCTTATGGGGGGCGGGATCGAGCACAGATACGCAGTATTTT. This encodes CASSLWGAGSSTDTQYF.

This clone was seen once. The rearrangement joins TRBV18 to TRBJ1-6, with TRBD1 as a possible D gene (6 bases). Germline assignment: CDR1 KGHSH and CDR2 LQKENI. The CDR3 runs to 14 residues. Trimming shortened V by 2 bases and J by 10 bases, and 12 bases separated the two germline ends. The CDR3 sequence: CASSPSGGVSPLHF. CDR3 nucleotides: TGTGCCAGCTCACCATCGGGGGGCGTGTCACCCCTCCACTTT.

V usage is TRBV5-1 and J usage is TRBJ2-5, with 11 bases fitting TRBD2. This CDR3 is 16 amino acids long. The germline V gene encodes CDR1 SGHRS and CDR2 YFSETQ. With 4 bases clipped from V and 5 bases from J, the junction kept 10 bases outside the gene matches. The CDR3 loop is CASSPALAGGHETQYF. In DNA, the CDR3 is TGCGCCAGCAGCCCCGCCTTAGCGGGGGGGCACGAGACCCAGTACTTC.

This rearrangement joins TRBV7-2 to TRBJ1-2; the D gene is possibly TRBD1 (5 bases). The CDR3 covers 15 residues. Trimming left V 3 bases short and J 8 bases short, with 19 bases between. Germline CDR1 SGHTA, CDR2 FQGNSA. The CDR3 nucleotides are TGTGCCAGCAGCTTGGCTCGGGGACTCTCGGAGGGCTACACCTTC. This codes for CASSLARGLSEGYTF.

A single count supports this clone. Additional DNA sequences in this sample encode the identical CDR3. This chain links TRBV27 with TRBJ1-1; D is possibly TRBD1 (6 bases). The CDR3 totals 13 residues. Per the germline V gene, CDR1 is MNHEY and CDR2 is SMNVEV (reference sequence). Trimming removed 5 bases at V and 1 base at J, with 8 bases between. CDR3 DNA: TGTGCCAGCAGTCTAGGGGGGAACACTGAAGCTTTCTTT. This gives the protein CASSLGGNTEAFF.

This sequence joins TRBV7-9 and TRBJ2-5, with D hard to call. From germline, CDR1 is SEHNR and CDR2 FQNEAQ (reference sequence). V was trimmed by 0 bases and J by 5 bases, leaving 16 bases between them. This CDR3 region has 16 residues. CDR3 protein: CASSLAIPSETETQYF. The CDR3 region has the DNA TGTGCCAGCAGCTTAGCGATCCCTTCCGAGACGGAGACCCAGTACTTC.

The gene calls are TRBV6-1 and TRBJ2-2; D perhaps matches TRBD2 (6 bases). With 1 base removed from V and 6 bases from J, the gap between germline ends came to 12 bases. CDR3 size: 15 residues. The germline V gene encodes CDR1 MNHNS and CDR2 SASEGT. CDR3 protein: CASSEVAGSPGELFF. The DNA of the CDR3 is TGTGCCAGCAGTGAAGTTGCGGGGTCCCCCGGGGAGCTGTTTTTT.

CDR3 nucleotides: TGTGCCAGCAGCTTATACGGCGGCGGCTCAACCGGGGAGCTGTTTTTT. The encoded protein is CASSLYGGGSTGELFF. This chain connects TRBV7-6 to TRBJ2-2; D gene uncertain. The CDR3 length is 16 residues. The germline V and J ends were trimmed by 2 bases and 5 bases, with 15 bases remaining between them. Germline V gene sequence: CDR1 SGHVS, CDR2 FNYEAQ.

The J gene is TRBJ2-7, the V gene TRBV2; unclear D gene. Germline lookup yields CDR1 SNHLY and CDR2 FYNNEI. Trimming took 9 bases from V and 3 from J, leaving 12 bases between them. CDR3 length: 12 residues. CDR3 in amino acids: CASGEAVYEQYF. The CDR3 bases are TGTGCCAGTGGTGAAGCCGTCTACGAGCAGTACTTC.

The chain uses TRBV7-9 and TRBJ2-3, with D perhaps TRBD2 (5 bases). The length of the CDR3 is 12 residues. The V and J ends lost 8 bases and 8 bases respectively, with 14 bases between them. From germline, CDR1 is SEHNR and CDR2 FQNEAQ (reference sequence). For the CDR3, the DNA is TGTGCCAGCGGGAATTCGGCGGGTACGCAGTATTTT. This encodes CASGNSAGTQYF.

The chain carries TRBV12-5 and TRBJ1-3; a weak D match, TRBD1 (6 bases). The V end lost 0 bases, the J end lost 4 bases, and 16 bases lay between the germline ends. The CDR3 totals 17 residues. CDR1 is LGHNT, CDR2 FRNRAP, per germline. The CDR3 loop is CASGLVINREGGNTIYF. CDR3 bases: TGTGCTAGTGGTTTGGTAATAAACAGGGAAGGCGGAAACACCATATATTTT. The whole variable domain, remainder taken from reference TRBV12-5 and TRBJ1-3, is DARVTQTPRHKVTEMGQEVTMRCQPILGHNTVFWYRQTMMQGLELLAYFRNRAPLDDSGMPKDRFSAEMPDATLATLKIQPSEPRDSAVYFCASGLVINREGGNTIYFGEGSWLTVV.

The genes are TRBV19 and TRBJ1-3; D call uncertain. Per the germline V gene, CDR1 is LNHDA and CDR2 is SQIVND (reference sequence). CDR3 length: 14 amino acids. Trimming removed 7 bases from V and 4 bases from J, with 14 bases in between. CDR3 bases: TGTGCCAGTATTCCCAACGCCCCGGGAAACACCATATATTTT. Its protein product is CASIPNAPGNTIYF.

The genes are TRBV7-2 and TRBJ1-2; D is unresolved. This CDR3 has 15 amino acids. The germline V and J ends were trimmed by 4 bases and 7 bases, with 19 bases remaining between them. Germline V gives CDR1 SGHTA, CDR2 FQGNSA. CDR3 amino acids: CASSSLYVGGGGYTF. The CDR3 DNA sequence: TGTGCCAGCAGCTCACTCTATGTGGGAGGAGGTGGCTACACCTTC.

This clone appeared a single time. CDR3 region: CASSLGGLKTQYF. The DNA for the CDR3 is TGTGCCAGCAGCTTGGGGGGGTTGAAGACCCAGTACTTC. This sequence joins TRBV7-9 and TRBJ2-5; 7 bases fit TRBD2. Unmatched junction bases numbered 4, after V lost 3 bases and J lost 6 bases. There are 13 residues in the CDR3. Germline-derived CDR1 and CDR2 are SEHNR and FQNEAQ (reference sequence).

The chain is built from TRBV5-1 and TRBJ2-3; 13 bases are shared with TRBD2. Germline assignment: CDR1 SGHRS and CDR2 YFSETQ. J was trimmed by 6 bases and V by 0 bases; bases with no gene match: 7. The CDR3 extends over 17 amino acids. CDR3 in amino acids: CASSLGGLAGVVDTQYF. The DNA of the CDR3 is TGCGCCAGCAGCTTGGGTGGACTAGCGGGAGTGGTTGATACGCAGTATTTT.

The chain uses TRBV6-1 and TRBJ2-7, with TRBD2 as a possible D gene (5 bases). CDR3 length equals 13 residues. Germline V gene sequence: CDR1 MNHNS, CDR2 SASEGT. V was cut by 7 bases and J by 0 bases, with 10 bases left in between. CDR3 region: CASTQGSSYEQYF. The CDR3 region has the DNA TGTGCCAGCACCCAAGGGAGCTCCTACGAGCAGTACTTC.

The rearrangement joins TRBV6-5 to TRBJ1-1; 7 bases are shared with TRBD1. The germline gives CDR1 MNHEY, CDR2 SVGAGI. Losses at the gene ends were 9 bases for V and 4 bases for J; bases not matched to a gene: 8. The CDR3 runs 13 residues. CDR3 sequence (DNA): TGTGCCAGTTACAGGGGTGAGGGCACTGAAGCTTTCTTT. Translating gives CASYRGEGTEAFF.

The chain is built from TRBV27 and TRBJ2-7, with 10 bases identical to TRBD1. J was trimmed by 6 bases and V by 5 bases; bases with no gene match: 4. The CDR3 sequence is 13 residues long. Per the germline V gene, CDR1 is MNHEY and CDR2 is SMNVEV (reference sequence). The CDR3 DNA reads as TGTGCCAGCAGTCAGGGGACAGGGGTCGAGCAGTACTTC. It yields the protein CASSQGTGVEQYF.